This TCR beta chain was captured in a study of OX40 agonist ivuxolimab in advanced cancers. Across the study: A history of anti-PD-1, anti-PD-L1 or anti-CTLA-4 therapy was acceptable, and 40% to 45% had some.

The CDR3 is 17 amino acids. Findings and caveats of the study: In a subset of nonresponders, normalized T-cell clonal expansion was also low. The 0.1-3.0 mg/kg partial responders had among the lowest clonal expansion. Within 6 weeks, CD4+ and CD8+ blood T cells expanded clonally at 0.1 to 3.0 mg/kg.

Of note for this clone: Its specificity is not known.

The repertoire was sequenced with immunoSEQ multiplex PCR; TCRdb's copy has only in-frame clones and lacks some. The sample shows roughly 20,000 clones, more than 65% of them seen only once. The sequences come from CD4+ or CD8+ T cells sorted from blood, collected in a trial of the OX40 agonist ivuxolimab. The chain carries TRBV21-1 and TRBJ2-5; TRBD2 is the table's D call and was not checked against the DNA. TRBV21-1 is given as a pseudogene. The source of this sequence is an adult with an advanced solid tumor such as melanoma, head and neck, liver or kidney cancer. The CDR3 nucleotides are TGTGCCAGCAGCACTAGCCCGACCGGTAGCGGGACGGAGACCCAGTACTTC. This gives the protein CASSTSPTGSGTETQYF.